The 23 T cell receptor beta chains given below trace back to one sample, sequenced in a study of shared clonotypes between healthy human individuals. TCRdb's table, derived via immunoSEQ multiplex PCR, lists solely in-frame clones and lacks some. The sample holds more than 900,000 clones, about 80% seen once. Sequenced input: memory CD4+ T cells from PBMCs. Subset of the sample: CD45RA-negative fraction. These receptors all come from a young man in good health. Some clones in this sample may be carry-over from other donors' samples.

With regard to this clone: One base away lies a much larger clone, so this may be a sequencing read error. V is TRBV7-3 and J is TRBJ1-2; the D gene is possibly TRBD1 (5 bases). The CDR3 contains 13 residues. The germline V gene has CDR1 SGHTA and CDR2 FQGTGA. The V gene lost 2 bases and the J gene lost 3 bases, with 7 bases spanning the gap. The CDR3 DNA reads TGTGCCAGCAGCTTAGCGGGGGACTATGGCTACACCTTC. Translated, it gives CASSLAGDYGYTF.

The chain recombines TRBV28 with TRBJ1-2; 7 nucleotides line up with TRBD1. V was pared by 6 bases and J by 5 bases, with 9 bases of the junction left unmatched. Germline lookup yields CDR1 MDHEN and CDR2 SYDVKM. The CDR3 is made up of 14 amino acids. CDR3 sequence reads: CASSPSLQGYGYTF. The CDR3 DNA reads as TGTGCCAGCAGCCCATCCCTACAGGGGTATGGCTACACCTTC.

This chain connects TRBV10-3 to TRBJ1-2; the D gene is possibly TRBD1 (6 bases). The germline CDR1 and CDR2 sequences are ENHRY and SYGVKD. V gave up 5 bases and J gave up 8 bases, with 9 bases separating them. The CDR3 covers 11 residues. The CDR3 loop reads CAISTGWGYTF. The CDR3 DNA reads TGTGCCATCAGTACAGGGTGGGGCTACACCTTC.

This clone was observed a single time. V and J are TRBV6-1 and TRBJ2-5; a possible D gene is TRBD2 (6 bases). Germline V gives CDR1 MNHNS, CDR2 SASEGT. This CDR3 is 17 amino acids long. The V end lost 0 bases, the J end lost 5 bases, and 19 bases lay between the germline ends. This CDR3 reads CASSEAFARDWRETQYF. CDR3 sequence (DNA): TGTGCCAGCAGTGAAGCCTTCGCCCGGGACTGGCGGGAGACCCAGTACTTC.

Remarks on this clone: Additional DNA sequences in this sample encode the identical CDR3. The chain is built from TRBV7-2 and TRBJ1-1; D remains ambiguous. The germline gives CDR1 SGHTA, CDR2 FQGNSA. The CDR3 covers 13 residues. V lost 5 bases to trimming and J lost 0 bases, with 7 bases between them. CDR3 sequence reads: CASSLLMNTEAFF. CDR3 nucleotide sequence: TGTGCCAGCAGCCTACTCATGAACACTGAAGCTTTCTTT. The complete variable domain, with remaining parts taken from reference TRBV7-2 and TRBJ1-1, reads GAGVSQSPSNKVTEKGKDVELRCDPISGHTALYWYRQSLGQGLEFLIYFQGNSAPDKSGLPSDRFSAERTGGSVSTLTIQRTQQEDSAVYLCASSLLMNTEAFFGQGTRLTVV.

The chain recombines TRBV30 with TRBJ2-7; tentatively, D is TRBD1 (6 bases). Trimming cost V 5 bases and J 1 base, with 12 bases left between them. This CDR3 contains 13 residues. CDR1 is GTSNPN, CDR2 SVGIG, per germline (reference sequence). Here the CDR3 DNA reads TGTGCCTGGTGCACAGGGATGTCCTACGAGCAGTACTTC. It codes for CAWCTGMSYEQYF.

V usage is TRBV28 and J usage is TRBJ1-4; a possible D gene is TRBD1 (5 bases). Germline V gene lookup returns CDR1 MDHEN and CDR2 SYDVKM. V lost 3 bases and J lost 4, with 15 bases in between. There are 16 residues in the CDR3. The CDR3 region has the DNA TGTGCCAGCAGTTTCGGTGGGGCGCAGAGTAATGAAAAACTGTTTTTT. It yields the protein CASSFGGAQSNEKLFF.

This chain links TRBV6-5 with TRBJ2-7, with 10 positions matching TRBD2. After removal of 6 bases from V and 2 bases from J, the junction contained 7 bases not matched to a gene. The CDR3 extends over 15 amino acids. The germline V gene has CDR1 MNHEY and CDR2 SVGAGI. The CDR3 coding sequence is TGTGCCAGCAGGGAAACTAGCGGGGTAGCCTACGAGCAGTACTTC. This gives the protein CASRETSGVAYEQYF.

V usage is TRBV7-9 and J usage is TRBJ1-2; weak D call: TRBD1 (5 bases). Germline V CDR1 and CDR2: SEHNR, FQNEAQ (reference sequence). CDR3 length: 16 amino acids. Trimming cost V 4 bases and J 5 bases, with 20 bases left between them. In DNA form, the CDR3 reads TGTGCCAGCAGCTCCTCCGGGGCGGGTCCCTTATATGGCTACACCTTC. This translates into CASSSSGAGPLYGYTF. The whole variable domain, remainder taken from reference TRBV7-9 and TRBJ1-2, is DTGVSQNPRHKITKRGQNVTFRCDPISEHNRLYWYRQTLGQGPEFLTYFQNEAQLEKSRLLSDRFSAERPKGSFSTLEIQRTEQGDSAMYLCASSSSGAGPLYGYTFGSGTRLTVV.

The genes are TRBV6-1 and TRBJ1-3; D is perhaps TRBD1 (5 bases). The CDR3 totals 15 residues. The V gene's germline CDR1 is MNHNS and CDR2 SASEGT. The V end was cut by 7 bases, the J end by 0 bases, with 13 bases between. The DNA for the CDR3 is TGTGCCAGCAACCCTCGGGACCTCTCTGGAAACACCATATATTTT. Translating it yields CASNPRDLSGNTIYF.

The V call is TRBV29-1, the J call TRBJ2-1; 8 bases are a match to TRBD2. Germline CDR1 reads SQVTM; CDR2 reads ANQGSEA. The CDR3 is 14 residues long. Trimming removed 6 bases from V and 4 bases from J; junction bases left unmatched: 8. The CDR3 sequence is CSVDPGGRYNEQFF. In DNA form, the CDR3 reads TGCAGCGTCGATCCAGGCGGGAGGTACAATGAGCAGTTCTTC.

The genes are TRBV7-9 and TRBJ1-2; 9 bases align to TRBD1. Germline CDR1 reads SEHNR; CDR2 reads FQNEAQ (reference sequence). This CDR3 region has 15 residues. The ends lost 1 base at V and 5 bases at J; junction bases unmatched: 5. The CDR3 DNA reads as TGTGCCAGCAGCTTAGATGGGGACAGGGCTTATGGCTACACCTTC. Protein product: CASSLDGDRAYGYTF.

The genes are TRBV6-5 and TRBJ1-5, with TRBD1 as a possible D gene (5 bases). Germline assignment: CDR1 MNHEY and CDR2 SVGAGI. This CDR3 is 15 amino acids long. Trimming took 6 bases from V and 1 from J, leaving 13 bases between them. CDR3 DNA: TGTGCCAGCAGGGCGAACAGGCCAAGCAATCAGCCCCAGCATTTT. It codes for CASRANRPSNQPQHF.

Concerning this clone itself: This likely came from a read error, as a far larger clone is one base away. This chain links TRBV4-2 with TRBJ2-7; D remains ambiguous. Trimming cost V 3 bases and J 2 bases, with 5 bases left between them. This CDR3 comprises 12 residues. Germline values: CDR1 LGHNA, CDR2 YNFKEQ. CDR3 DNA: TGTGCCAGCAGCCAGGGTCCCTACGAGCAGTACTTC. This translates into CASSQGPYEQYF.

Concerning this clone: This same CDR3 is encoded by further DNA sequences in the sample. V usage is TRBV11-2 and J usage is TRBJ2-1; 9 bases agree with TRBD2. V lost 5 bases and J lost 7; bases outside the gene matches: 15. This CDR3 has 17 residues. The germline CDR1 and CDR2 sequences are SGHAT and FQNNGV. As DNA, the CDR3 is TGTGCCAGCAGCCCCGCCCCTCCGCTAGCGGGATTTAATGAGCAGTTCTTC. This gives the protein CASSPAPPLAGFNEQFF. The entire variable domain, with the rest obtained from reference TRBV11-2 and TRBJ2-1, is as follows: EAGVAQSPRYKIIEKRQSVAFWCNPISGHATLYWYQQILGQGPKLLIQFQNNGVVDDSQLPKDRFSAERLKGVDSTLKIQPAKLEDSAVYLCASSPAPPLAGFNEQFFGPGTRLTVL.

V and J are TRBV29-1 and TRBJ2-1, with TRBD1 identical over 10 bases. Trimming at V came to 7 bases and at J to 5 bases, leaving 8 bases not matched to a gene. Germline V gene lookup returns CDR1 SQVTM and CDR2 ANQGSEA. This CDR3 region has 14 residues. In nucleotides, the CDR3 is TGCAGCGCGCACGACAGGGGGCTAAACAATGAGCAGTTCTTC. Its translation: CSAHDRGLNNEQFF.

This chain uses TRBV30 with TRBJ1-1; perhaps TRBD1 as D (5 bases). Trimming removed 0 bases at V and 6 bases at J, with 17 bases between. This CDR3 contains 15 residues. Germline V gene lookup returns CDR1 GTSNPN and CDR2 SVGIG (reference sequence). CDR3 in amino acids: CAWSVWAQGFSEAFF. The CDR3, as DNA: TGTGCCTGGAGTGTATGGGCTCAGGGTTTCTCTGAAGCTTTCTTT.

As regards this clone: It is likely a read error: a sequence one base away is far more abundant. Different DNA sequences within this sample yield the same CDR3. The gene calls are TRBV30 and TRBJ1-1, with D possibly being TRBD1 (6 bases). This CDR3 region has 11 residues. Looked up from germline, CDR1 is GTSNPN and CDR2 is SVGIG (reference sequence). The CDR3 DNA reads TGTGCCTCCAAATTCCGGGGGCAAGCCTTCTTT. It is translated as CASKFRGQAFF.

This clone appeared a few times. V gene TRBV2 combines with J gene TRBJ2-7; 7 nucleotides line up with TRBD1. J lost 1 base, V lost 5 bases, and 5 bases had no gene match. The CDR3 runs 14 residues. Germline CDR1 and CDR2: SNHLY and FYNNEI. CDR3 DNA: TGTGCCAGCAGTATACAGGGGATTTCCTACGAGCAGTACTTC. It specifies CASSIQGISYEQYF.

On this clone itself: Compared with germline, one end of the junction differs, possibly owing to a read error. This rearrangement joins TRBV7-3 to TRBJ2-4, with 7 bases matching TRBD2. Germline loops: CDR1 SGHTA, CDR2 FQGTGA. The CDR3 length is 13 residues. The CDR3 region has the DNA TGTGCCAGCAGCCTCCACCGGGGCGGGAGTTTGGACTTC. It is translated as CASSLHRGGSLDF.

DNA for the CDR3: TGTGCCAGCAGCCCATGGACGACCGGGGTGGCTTTCTTT. Residues: CASSPWTTGVAFF. The chain carries TRBV7-8 and TRBJ1-1; D remains ambiguous. Trimming cost V 5 bases and J 11 bases, with 18 bases left between them. The CDR3 runs 13 residues. Germline V lookup: CDR1 SGHVS, CDR2 FQNEAQ.

The chain carries TRBV2 and TRBJ2-5, with TRBD2 matching 9 bases. The CDR3 covers 17 residues. Germline CDR1 and CDR2: SNHLY and FYNNEI. V gave up 3 bases and J gave up 3 bases; unmatched junction bases: 11. The CDR3 DNA sequence: TGTGCCAGCAGTGAGCGGGAGGGCCCTGGGGAAAAAGAGACCCAGTACTTC. Translated: CASSEREGPGEKETQYF.

V and J are TRBV5-1 and TRBJ2-2, with TRBD1 identical over 9 bases. Germline V gene lookup returns CDR1 SGHRS and CDR2 YFSETQ. The CDR3 totals 14 residues. V was pared by 3 bases and J by 5 bases, with 2 bases of the junction left unmatched. DNA for the CDR3: TGCGCCAGCAGCTCCGGGACAGGGACCGGGGAGCTGTTTTTT. Its translation is CASSSGTGTGELFF.